This T cell receptor (beta chain) derives from a study of T cells in Graves' hyperthyroidism and ophthalmopathy. This clonotype occurred a few times. Antigen unknown. The source material, RNA transcripts, was used to amplify TCR beta CDR3 regions. In the first-round RT-PCR of the TCR CDR3, the HTBI primer set was used. TCRdb recomputed calls from the multiplex PCR reads with MiXCR, one row per CDR3 protein. This sample yields over 300,000 distinct CDR3 sequences, of which around 14% are seen a single time; around 10% belongs to the top ten. Diagnosis of hyperthyroidism was new in patients aged 18 to 65, and its duration was under 2 months. In making diagnoses, clinical symptoms, serum thyroxine and TRAb, thyroid ultrasound and orbital computed tomography were all used. Study results and caveats: Stable hyperthyroidism was told apart from ophthalmopathy by a model built on 13 V-J features. Blood also held most thyroid clonotypes expanded beyond 0.001.

Sequenced input: blood. The receptor's source is an older woman with Graves' hyperthyroidism.

The CDR3 DNA is TGCGCCAGCAGCTGGGATGGGGGCTCTGGAAACACCATATATTTT. It yields the protein CASSWDGGSGNTIYF. The chain joins TRBV5-1 to TRBJ1-3; weak D call: TRBD1 (5 bases). V lost 3 bases and J lost 0, with 10 bases in between. The CDR3 length is 15 residues. Germline values: CDR1 SGHRS, CDR2 YFSETQ.